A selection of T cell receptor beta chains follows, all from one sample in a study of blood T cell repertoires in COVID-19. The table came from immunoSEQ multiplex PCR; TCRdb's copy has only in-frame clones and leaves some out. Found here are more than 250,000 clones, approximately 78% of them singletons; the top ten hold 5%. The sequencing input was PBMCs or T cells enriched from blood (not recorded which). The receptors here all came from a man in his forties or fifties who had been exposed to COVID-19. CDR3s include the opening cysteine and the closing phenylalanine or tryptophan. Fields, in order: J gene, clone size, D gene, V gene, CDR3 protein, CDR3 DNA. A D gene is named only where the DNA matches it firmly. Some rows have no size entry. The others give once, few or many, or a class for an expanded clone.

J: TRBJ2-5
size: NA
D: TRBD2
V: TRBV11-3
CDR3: CASGLAEETQYF
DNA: TGTGCCAGCGGACTAGCGGAAGAGACCCAGTACTTC

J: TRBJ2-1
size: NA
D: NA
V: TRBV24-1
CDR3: CATSDYREGEQFF
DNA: TGTGCCACCAGTGATTACAGGGAGGGTGAGCAGTTCTTC

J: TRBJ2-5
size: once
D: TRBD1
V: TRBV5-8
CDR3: CASSSGRGSDQETQYF
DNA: TGTGCCAGCAGTTCCGGCAGGGGGAGCGACCAAGAGACCCAGTACTTC

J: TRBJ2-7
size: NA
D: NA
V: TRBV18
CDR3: CASSRGGGRSSYEQYF
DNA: TGTGCCAGCTCCCGGGGAGGTGGGAGGAGCTCCTACGAGCAGTACTTC

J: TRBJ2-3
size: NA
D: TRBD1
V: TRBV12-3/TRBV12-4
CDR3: CASSGTGDTQYF
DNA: TGTGCCAGCAGTGGGACAGGAGATACGCAGTATTTT

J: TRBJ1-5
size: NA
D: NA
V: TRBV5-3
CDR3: CARDSGNQPQHF
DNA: TGTGCCAGAGACTCGGGGAATCAGCCCCAGCATTTT

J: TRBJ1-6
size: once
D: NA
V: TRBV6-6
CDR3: CASSYQRQANSPLHF
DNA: TGTGCCAGCAGTTATCAAAGACAGGCCAATTCACCCCTCCACTTT

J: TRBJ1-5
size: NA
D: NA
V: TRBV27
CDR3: CASSLGGGGYSNQPQHF
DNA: TGTGCCAGCAGTTTAGGGGGGGGCGGGTATAGCAATCAGCCCCAGCATTTT

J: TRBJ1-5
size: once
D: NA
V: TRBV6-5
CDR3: CASTQGANQPQHF
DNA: TGTGCCAGCACCCAGGGCGCCAATCAGCCCCAGCATTTT

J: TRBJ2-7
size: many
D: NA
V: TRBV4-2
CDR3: CASSLRAGAYEQYF
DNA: TGTGCCAGCAGCCTGAGGGCTGGGGCCTACGAGCAGTACTTC

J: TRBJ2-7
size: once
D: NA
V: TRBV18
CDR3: CASSPQGTYEQYF
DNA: TGTGCCAGCTCACCACAGGGGACCTACGAGCAGTACTTC

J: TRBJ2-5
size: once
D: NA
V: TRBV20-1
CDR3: CSASGQETQYF
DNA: TGCAGTGCTAGCGGCCAAGAGACCCAGTACTTC

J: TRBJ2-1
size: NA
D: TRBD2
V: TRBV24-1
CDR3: CATGSGGRNEQFF
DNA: TGTGCCACCGGGAGCGGGGGGAGGAATGAGCAGTTCTTC

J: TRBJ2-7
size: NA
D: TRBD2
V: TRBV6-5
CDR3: CASSWSAGTSEPEQYF
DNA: TGTGCCAGCAGTTGGTCCGCCGGGACTAGCGAGCCCGAGCAGTACTTC

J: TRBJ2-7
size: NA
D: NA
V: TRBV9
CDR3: CASSKQTGPYEQYF
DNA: TGTGCCAGCAGCAAACAGACAGGCCCCTACGAGCAGTACTTC

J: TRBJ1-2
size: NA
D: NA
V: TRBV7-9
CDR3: CASSYYPVYGYTF
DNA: TGTGCCAGCAGCTACTATCCGGTCTATGGCTACACCTTC

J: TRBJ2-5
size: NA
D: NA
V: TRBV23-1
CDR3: CASVGGGTQYF
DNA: TGCGCCAGCGTTGGAGGTGGGACCCAGTACTTC

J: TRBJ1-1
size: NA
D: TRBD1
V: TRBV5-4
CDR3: CASSLVLTGGVNTEAFF
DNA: TGTGCCAGCAGCTTGGTGTTGACAGGGGGCGTGAACACTGAAGCTTTCTTT

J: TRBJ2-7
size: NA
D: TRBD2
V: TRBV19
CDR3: CASSIDLGGRSNEQYF
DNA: TGTGCCAGTAGTATAGATCTCGGCGGGAGGTCCAACGAGCAGTACTTC

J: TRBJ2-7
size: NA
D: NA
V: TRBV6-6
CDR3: CASRGRGNVLEQYF
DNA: TGTGCCAGCAGAGGGCGGGGAAATGTACTCGAGCAGTACTTC

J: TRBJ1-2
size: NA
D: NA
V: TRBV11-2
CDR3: CASSLDWTEFYGYTF
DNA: TGTGCCAGCAGCTTGGATTGGACAGAGTTCTATGGCTACACCTTC

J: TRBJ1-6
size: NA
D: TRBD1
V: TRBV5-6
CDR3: CASSLVGGSPLHF
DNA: TGTGCCAGCAGCTTGGTAGGGGGCTCACCCCTCCACTTT

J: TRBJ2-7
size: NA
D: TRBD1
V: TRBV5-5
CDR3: CASILQGANEQYF
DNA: TGTGCCAGCATCCTACAGGGGGCCAACGAGCAGTACTTC

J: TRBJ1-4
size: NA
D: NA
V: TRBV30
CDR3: CAWSVSEKLFF
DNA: TGTGCCTGGAGTGTAAGCGAAAAACTGTTTTTT

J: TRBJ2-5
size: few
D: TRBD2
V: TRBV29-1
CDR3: CSVGGLDQETQYF
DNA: TGCAGCGTTGGGGGACTAGACCAAGAGACCCAGTACTTC

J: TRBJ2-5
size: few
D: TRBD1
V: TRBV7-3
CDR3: CASSLDREETQYF
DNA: TGTGCCAGCAGCTTAGACAGGGAAGAGACCCAGTACTTC

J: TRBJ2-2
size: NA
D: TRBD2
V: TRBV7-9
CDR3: CASSPLPLAVYTGELFF
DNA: TGTGCCAGCAGCCCCCTCCCCCTAGCGGTCTACACCGGGGAGCTGTTTTTT

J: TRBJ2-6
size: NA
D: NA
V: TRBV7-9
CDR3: CASSPSGANVLTF
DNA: TGTGCCAGCTCCCCTTCTGGGGCCAACGTCCTGACTTTC

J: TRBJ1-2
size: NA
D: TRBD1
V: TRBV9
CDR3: CASSAVTGVNGYTF
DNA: TGTGCCAGCAGCGCAGTGACAGGGGTGAATGGCTACACCTTC

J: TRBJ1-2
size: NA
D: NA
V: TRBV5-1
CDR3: CASSFDTHGYTF
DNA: TGCGCCAGCAGCTTTGACACACATGGCTACACCTTC

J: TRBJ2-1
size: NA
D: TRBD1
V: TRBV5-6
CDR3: CASSLGGQGYEQFF
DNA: TGTGCCAGCAGCTTGGGGGGACAGGGTTATGAGCAGTTCTTC

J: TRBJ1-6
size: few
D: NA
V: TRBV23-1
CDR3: CASPPPGRGDSKGSYNSPLHF
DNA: TGCGCCAGCCCGCCTCCCGGCAGGGGAGACAGTAAAGGCTCCTATAATTCACCCCTCCACTTT

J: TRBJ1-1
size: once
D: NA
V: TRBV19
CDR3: CASSGGGGMNTEAFF
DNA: TGTGCCAGTTCCGGCGGGGGGGGGATGAACACTGAAGCTTTCTTT

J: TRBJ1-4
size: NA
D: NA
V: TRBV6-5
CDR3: CASRRDGREKLFF
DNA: TGTGCCAGCAGGAGGGACGGGAGGGAAAAACTGTTTTTT

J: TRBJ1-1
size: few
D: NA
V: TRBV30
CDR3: CAWSLDKHTEAFF
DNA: TGTGCCTGGTCCCTAGATAAGCACACTGAAGCTTTCTTT

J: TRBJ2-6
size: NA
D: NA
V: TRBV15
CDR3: CATGRQRSNSGANVLTF
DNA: TGTGCCACGGGTCGCCAGCGTTCGAACTCTGGGGCCAACGTCCTGACTTTC

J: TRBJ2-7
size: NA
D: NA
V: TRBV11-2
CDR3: CASSLGADSAYEQYF
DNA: TGTGCCAGCAGCTTAGGGGCGGACTCGGCCTACGAGCAGTACTTC

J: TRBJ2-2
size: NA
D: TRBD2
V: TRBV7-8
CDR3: CASSLVSVSGRGTGELFF
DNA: TGTGCCAGCAGCTTAGTGTCAGTTAGCGGGAGAGGCACCGGGGAGCTGTTTTTT

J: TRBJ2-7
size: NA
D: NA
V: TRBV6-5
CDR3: CGASSYEQYF
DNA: TGTGGGGCCAGCTCCTACGAGCAGTACTTC

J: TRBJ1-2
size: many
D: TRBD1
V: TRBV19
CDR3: CASRNTGQVYNGYTF
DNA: TGTGCCAGTAGAAACACGGGACAGGTGTATAATGGCTACACCTTC

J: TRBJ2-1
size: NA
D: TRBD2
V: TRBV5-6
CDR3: CASSLVLAGGGNEQFF
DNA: TGTGCCAGCAGCTTGGTGTTAGCGGGAGGGGGCAATGAGCAGTTCTTC

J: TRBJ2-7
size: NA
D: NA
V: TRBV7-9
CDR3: CASSFRQAYEQYF
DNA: TGTGCCAGCAGCTTTCGACAGGCCTACGAGCAGTACTTC

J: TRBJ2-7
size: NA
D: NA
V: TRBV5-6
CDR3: CASSPDTSYEQYF
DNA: TGTGCCAGCAGCCCTGACACTTCCTACGAGCAGTACTTC

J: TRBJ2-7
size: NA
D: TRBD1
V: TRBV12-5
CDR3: CASVPDRGVREQYF
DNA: TGTGCTAGTGTCCCGGACAGGGGAGTGAGAGAGCAGTACTTC

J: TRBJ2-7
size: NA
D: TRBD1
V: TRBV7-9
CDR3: CASSHRDRGYEQYF
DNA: TGTGCCAGCAGCCACCGGGACAGGGGGTACGAGCAGTACTTC

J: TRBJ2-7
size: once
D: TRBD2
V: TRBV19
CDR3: CASRTRAGVGEQYF
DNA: TGTGCCAGTAGGACGCGAGCGGGAGTAGGAGAGCAGTACTTC

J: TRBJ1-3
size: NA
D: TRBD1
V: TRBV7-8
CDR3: CASSRRDRGNSGNTIYF
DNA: TGTGCCAGCAGCAGAAGGGACAGGGGAAACTCTGGAAACACCATATATTTT

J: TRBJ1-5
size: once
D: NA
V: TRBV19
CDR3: CASSIDPGSQEPQHF
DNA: TGTGCCAGTAGTATAGATCCTGGCTCCCAAGAGCCCCAGCATTTT

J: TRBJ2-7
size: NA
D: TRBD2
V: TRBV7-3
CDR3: CASSPSGSPYEQYF
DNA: TGTGCCAGCAGCCCAAGCGGGAGCCCTTACGAGCAGTACTTC

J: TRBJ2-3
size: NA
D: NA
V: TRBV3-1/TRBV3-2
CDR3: CASSASDNTQYF
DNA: TGTGCCAGCAGCGCTAGCGATAATACGCAGTATTTT

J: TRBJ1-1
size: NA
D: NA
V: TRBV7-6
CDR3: CASSPGTGHTEAFF
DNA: TGTGCCAGCAGCCCAGGCACAGGCCACACTGAAGCTTTCTTT

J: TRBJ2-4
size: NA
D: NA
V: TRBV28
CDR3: CASSKSTGTDIQYF
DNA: TGTGCCAGCAGCAAATCAACAGGGACGGACATTCAGTACTTC